One T cell receptor beta chain is described in this entry. These data originate in a study of blood T cell repertoires in COVID-19. Study background: Specimens from acute and convalescent COVID-19 originated in the United States, Italy and Spain. T cells, B-cell-depleted T cells, or PBMCs supplied cDNA or gDNA.

As handled by the study authors: Amplification with reference gene primers provided the estimates of nucleated cell counts. Generated by immunoSEQ multiplex PCR, the TCRdb table keeps only in-frame clones and is missing some. That table is the source of V, J and clone size, and D and trimming were worked out from the DNA. The repertoire holds some 120,000 clones, with 85% as singletons. The germline V gene has CDR1 LNHDA and CDR2 SQIVND (reference sequence). The CDR3 loop spans 20 amino acids. The junction had 14 bases not matched to a gene; V was cut back by 5 bases and J by 1 base. The chain couples TRBV19 to TRBJ2-4, with 13 nucleotides matching TRBD2. The receptor's source is an elderly woman with acute or convalescent COVID-19. Sequencing was performed on peripheral blood. The CDR3 here is CASSPRLAGGHSTAKNIQYF. In DNA form, the CDR3 reads TGTGCCAGTAGTCCCAGACTAGCGGGGGGCCACTCTACGGCCAAAAACATTCAGTACTTC.